This T cell receptor (beta chain) was retrieved from a study of tumor-infiltrating lymphocytes in primary liver carcinoma. The V gene's germline CDR1 is SGHNT and CDR2 YENEEA. The CDR3 has 16 residues. Co-extracted RNA and DNA came from approximately 20-30 mg of unsorted bulk tissue. In every tumor sample, viable tumor cells made up over 85%. With a constant-region primer, TCR beta cDNA was made from approximately 520 ng of total RNA. Three rounds of nested multiplex PCR with slightly modified ARM-PCR produced TCR beta libraries. A C-beta reverse primer was combined with TRBV1-TRBV30 forward primers in the first two PCR rounds, and each round had around 11 cycles. MiXCR, applied by TCRdb to the multiplex PCR reads, yields one record per CDR3 protein. The sample holds around 32,000 distinct CDR3 sequences, roughly four fifths seen once. Points on this clonotype: The junction does not match germline at one end; this may be a read error.

Sample: liver tumor tissue from sampling region 5. Subset given: tumor region T5, tumor centre. The clonotype was recovered from a man aged 35 to 55 with primary liver carcinoma and hepatitis B virus infection. The V and J genes are TRBV11-3 and TRBJ2-1; D gene uncertain. The CDR3 region has the DNA TGTGCCAGCAGCTCAGGAGACCGGAGCTCCTACAATGAACAGTTCTTC. It encodes CASSSGDRSSYNEQFF.